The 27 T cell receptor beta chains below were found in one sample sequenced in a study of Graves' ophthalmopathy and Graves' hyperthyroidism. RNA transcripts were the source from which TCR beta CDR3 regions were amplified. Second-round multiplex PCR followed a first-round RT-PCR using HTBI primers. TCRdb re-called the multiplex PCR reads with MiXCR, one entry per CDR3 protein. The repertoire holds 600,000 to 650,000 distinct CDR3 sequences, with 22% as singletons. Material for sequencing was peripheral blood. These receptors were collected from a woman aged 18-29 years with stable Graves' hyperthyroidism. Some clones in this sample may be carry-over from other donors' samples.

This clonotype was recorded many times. CDR3 nucleotide sequence: TGTGCCAGCAGCCCCTGGGACAGGGGAGGAAATTCACCCCTCCACTTT. Protein: CASSPWDRGGNSPLHF. This chain connects TRBV13 to TRBJ1-6; 10 nucleotides agree with TRBD1. The V segment lost 5 bases and the J segment 7 bases; nucleotides outside the gene matches: 8. The germline CDR1 and CDR2 sequences are PRHDT and FYEKMQ (reference sequence). The CDR3 loop spans 16 amino acids.

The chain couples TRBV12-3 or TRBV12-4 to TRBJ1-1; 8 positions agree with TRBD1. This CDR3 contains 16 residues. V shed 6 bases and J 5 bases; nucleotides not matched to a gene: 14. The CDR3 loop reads CASRAIWTGTGTEAFF. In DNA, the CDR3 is TGTGCCAGCAGGGCAATTTGGACAGGGACGGGGACTGAAGCTTTCTTT.

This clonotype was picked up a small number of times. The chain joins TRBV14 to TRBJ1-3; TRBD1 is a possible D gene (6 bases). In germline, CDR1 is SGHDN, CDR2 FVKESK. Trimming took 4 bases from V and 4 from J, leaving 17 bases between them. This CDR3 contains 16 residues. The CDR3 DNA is TGTGCCAGCAGCCCTTCCATGGGGGCGTTAGGAAACACCATATATTTT. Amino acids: CASSPSMGALGNTIYF.

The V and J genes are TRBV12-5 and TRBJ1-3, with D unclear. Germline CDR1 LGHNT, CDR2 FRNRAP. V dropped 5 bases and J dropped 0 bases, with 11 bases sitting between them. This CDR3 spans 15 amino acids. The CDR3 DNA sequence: TGTGCTAGTGGTCTACAGCCATTCTCTGGAAACACCATATATTTT. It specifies CASGLQPFSGNTIYF. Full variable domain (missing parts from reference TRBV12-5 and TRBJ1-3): DARVTQTPRHKVTEMGQEVTMRCQPILGHNTVFWYRQTMMQGLELLAYFRNRAPLDDSGMPKDRFSAEMPDATLATLKIQPSEPRDSAVYFCASGLQPFSGNTIYFGEGSWLTVV.

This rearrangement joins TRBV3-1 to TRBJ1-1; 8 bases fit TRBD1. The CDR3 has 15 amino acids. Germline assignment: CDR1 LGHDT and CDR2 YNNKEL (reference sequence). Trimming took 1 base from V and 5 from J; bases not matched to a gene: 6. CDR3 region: CASSQAGGLGTEAFF. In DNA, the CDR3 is TGTGCCAGCAGCCAAGCAGGGGGCTTGGGTACTGAAGCTTTCTTT.

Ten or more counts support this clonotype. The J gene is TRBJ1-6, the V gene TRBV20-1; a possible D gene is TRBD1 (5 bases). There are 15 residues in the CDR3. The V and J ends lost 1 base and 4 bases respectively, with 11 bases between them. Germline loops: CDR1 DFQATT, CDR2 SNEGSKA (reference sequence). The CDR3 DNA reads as TGCAGTGCTAGAGCAGGGACGGTATATAATTCACCCCTCCACTTT. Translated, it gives CSARAGTVYNSPLHF.

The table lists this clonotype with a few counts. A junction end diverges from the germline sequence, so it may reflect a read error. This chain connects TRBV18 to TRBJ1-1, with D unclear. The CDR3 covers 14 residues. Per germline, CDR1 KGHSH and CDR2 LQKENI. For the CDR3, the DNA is TGTGCCAGCTCACCAGGTCCTCGGAACACTGAAGCTTCCTTT. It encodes CASSPGPRNTEASF.

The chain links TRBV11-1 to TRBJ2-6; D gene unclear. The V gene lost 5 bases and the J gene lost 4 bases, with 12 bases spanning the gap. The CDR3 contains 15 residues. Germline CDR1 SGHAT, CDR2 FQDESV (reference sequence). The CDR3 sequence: CASSHTRTGANVLTF. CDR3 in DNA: TGTGCCAGCAGCCACACACGGACCGGGGCCAACGTCCTGACTTTC.

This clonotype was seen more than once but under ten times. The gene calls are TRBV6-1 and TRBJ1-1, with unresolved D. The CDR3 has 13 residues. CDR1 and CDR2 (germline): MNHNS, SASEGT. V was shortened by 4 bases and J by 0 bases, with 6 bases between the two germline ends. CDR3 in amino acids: CASSGVMNTEAFF. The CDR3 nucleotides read TGTGCCAGCAGTGGGGTGATGAACACTGAAGCTTTCTTT.

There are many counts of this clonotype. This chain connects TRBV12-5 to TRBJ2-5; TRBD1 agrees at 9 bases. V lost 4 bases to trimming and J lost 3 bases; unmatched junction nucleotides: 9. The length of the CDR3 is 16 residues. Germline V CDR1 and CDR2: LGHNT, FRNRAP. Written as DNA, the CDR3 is TGTGCTAGTGGTTCTTTCGGACAGGGGAGGAAAGAGACCCAGTACTTC. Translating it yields CASGSFGQGRKETQYF.

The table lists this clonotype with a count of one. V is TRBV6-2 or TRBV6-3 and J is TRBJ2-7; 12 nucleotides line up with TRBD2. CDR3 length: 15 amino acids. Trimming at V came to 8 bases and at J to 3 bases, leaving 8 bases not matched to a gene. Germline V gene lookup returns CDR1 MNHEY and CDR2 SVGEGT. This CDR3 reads CASGTTSGGHYEQYF. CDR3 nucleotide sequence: TGTGCCAGCGGAACGACTAGCGGGGGTCACTACGAGCAGTACTTC.

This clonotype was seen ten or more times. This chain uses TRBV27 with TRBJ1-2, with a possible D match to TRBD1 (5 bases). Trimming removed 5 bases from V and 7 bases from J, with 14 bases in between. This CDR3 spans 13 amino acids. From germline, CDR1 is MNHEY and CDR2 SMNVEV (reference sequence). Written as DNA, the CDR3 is TGTGCCAGCAGTCCCCGGGGGGGAGGTGGCTACACCTTC. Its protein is CASSPRGGGGYTF.

CDR3 protein: CASSYFGGTYEQYF. CDR3 DNA sequence: TGTGCCAGCAGTTACTTTGGAGGAACCTACGAGCAGTACTTC. The chain uses TRBV6-2 or TRBV6-3 and TRBJ2-7, with D possibly matching TRBD2 (5 bases). Per the germline V gene, CDR1 is MNHEY and CDR2 is SVGEGT. The CDR3 is 14 residues long. V shed 1 base and J shed 2 bases, with 9 bases lying between them.

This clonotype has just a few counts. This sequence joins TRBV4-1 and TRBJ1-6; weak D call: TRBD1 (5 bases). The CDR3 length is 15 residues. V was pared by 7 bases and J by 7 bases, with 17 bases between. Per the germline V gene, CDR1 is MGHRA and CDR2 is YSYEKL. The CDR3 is CASTSSGTSNSPLHF. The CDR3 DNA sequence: TGCGCCAGCACCTCTAGCGGGACCTCAAATTCACCCCTCCACTTT.

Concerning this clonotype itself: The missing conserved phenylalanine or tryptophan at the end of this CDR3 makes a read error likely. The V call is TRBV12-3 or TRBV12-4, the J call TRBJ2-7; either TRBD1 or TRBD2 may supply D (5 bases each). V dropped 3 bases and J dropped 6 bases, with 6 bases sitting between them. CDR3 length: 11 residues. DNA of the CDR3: TGTGCCAGCAGTTTTGGGGGCGAGCAGTACTTG. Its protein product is CASSFGGEQYL.

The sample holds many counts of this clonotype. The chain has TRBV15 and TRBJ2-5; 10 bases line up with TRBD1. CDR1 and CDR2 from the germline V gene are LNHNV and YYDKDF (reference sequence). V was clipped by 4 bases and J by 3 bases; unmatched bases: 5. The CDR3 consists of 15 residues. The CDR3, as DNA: TGTGCCACCAGCAAACCGGGACAGGGGAAAGAGACCCAGTACTTC. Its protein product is CATSKPGQGKETQYF.

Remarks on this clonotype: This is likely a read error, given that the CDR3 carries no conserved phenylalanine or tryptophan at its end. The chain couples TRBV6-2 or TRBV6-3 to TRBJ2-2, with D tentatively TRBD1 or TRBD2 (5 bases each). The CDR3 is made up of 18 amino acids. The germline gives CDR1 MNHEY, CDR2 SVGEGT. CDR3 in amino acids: CASSHSRVGRSNTGELFL. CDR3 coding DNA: TGTGCCAGCAGTCACTCGAGGGTGGGGCGATCGAACACCGGGGAGCTGTTTTTG.

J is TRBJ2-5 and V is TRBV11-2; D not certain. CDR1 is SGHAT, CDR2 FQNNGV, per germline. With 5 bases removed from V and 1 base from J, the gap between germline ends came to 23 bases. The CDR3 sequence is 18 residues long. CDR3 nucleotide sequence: TGTGCCAGCAGCCCCCGACTTCCGGGCCAACTGAGCCAAGAGACCCAGTACTTC. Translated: CASSPRLPGQLSQETQYF.

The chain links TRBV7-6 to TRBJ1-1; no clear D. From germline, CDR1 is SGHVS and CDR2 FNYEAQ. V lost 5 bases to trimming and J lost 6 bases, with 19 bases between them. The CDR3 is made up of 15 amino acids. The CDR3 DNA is TGTGCCAGCAGCCACCAGTCCTGGAGTCCTTCTGAAGCTTTCTTT. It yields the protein CASSHQSWSPSEAFF.

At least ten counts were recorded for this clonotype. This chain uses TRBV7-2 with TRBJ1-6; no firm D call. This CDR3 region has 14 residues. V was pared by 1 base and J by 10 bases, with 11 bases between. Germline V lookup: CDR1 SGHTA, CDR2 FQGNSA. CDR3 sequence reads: CASSLVGRLSPLHF. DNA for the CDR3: TGTGCCAGCAGCTTAGTAGGCAGATTATCACCCCTCCACTTT.

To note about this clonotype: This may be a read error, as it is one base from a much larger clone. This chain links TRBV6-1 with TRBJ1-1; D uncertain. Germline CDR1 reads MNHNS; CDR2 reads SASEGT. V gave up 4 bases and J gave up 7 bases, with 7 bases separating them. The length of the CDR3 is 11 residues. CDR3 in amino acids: CASSGAHEAFF. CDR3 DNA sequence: TGTGCCAGCAGTGGCGCGCATGAAGCTTTCTTT.

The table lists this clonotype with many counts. CDR3 coding DNA: TGTGCCAGCAGTTCACTCCCGACGGGCACTGAAGCTTTCTTT. Amino acid sequence: CASSSLPTGTEAFF. The J gene is TRBJ1-1, the V gene TRBV12-3 or TRBV12-4; D remains unclear. The CDR3 covers 14 residues. The V end lost 4 bases, the J end lost 4 bases, and 13 bases lay between the germline ends.

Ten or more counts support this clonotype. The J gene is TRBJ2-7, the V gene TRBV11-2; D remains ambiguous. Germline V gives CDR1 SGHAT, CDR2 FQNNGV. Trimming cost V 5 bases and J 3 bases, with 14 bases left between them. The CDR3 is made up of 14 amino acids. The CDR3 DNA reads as TGTGCCAGCAGCCGCCAAGTTGGGGTCTACGAGCAGTACTTC. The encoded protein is CASSRQVGVYEQYF.

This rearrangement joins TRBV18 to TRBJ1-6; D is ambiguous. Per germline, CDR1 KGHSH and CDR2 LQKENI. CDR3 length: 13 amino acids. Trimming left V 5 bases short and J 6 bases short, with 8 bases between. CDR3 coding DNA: TGTGCCAGCTCAACAGACTTTAATTCACCCCTCCACTTT. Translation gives CASSTDFNSPLHF.

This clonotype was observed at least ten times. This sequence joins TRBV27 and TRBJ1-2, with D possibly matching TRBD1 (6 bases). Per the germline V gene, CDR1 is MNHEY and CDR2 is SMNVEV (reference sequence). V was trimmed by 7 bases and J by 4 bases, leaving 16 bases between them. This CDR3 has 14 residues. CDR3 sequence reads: CASKGGEGSYGYTF. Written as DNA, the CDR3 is TGTGCCAGCAAAGGGGGGGAGGGGAGCTATGGCTACACCTTC.

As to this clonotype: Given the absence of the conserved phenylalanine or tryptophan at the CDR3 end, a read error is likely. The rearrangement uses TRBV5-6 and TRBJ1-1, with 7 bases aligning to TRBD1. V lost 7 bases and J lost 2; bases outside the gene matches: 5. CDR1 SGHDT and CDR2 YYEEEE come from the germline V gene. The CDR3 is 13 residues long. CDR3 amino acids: CASDQGGNTEAFV. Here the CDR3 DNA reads TGTGCCAGCGACCAGGGGGGAAACACTGAAGCTTTCGTT.

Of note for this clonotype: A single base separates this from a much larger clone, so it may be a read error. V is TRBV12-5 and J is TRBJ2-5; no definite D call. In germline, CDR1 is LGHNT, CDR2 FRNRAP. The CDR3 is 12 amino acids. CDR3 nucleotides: TGTGCTAGTGGTTTGGTAGGCGAGACCCAGTGCTTC. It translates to CASGLVGETQCF.